Shown below are 18 T cell receptor beta chains from a single sample sequenced in a study of beta chain features in type 1 diabetes. Whole-study findings and limits: Type 1 diabetes patients had moderately but significantly shorter TCRB CDR3s in all four CD4+ subsets.

Their antigens remain unidentified. Sequenced material consisted of expressed TCRB transcripts (all of the isolated RNA was reverse transcribed). TCRdb's table, derived via immunoSEQ multiplex PCR, lists solely in-frame clones and lacks some. Here the sample spans around 26,000 clones, 68% being singletons. What was sequenced was stem cell memory CD4+ T cells from blood. All receptors derive from a woman aged 35 to 49 with type 1 diabetes.

The chain carries TRBV15 and TRBJ1-4, with TRBD1 matching 7 bases. V was pared by 5 bases and J by 4 bases, with 7 bases of the junction left unmatched. CDR3 size: 15 residues. CDR1 is LNHNV and CDR2 is YYDKDF in the germline V gene (reference sequence). The CDR3: CATSGRTGVNEKLFF. In DNA, the CDR3 is TGTGCCACCAGCGGCCGGACAGGAGTTAATGAAAAACTGTTTTTT.

This clone was detected only once. J is TRBJ1-5 and V is TRBV4-1; 7 bases map to TRBD1. Germline CDR1 reads MGHRA; CDR2 reads YSYEKL. Trimming cost V 3 bases and J 6 bases; bases outside gene matches: 8. The CDR3 runs to 15 residues. The CDR3 coding sequence is TGCGCCAGCAGCCAGGAGACAGGGATAAGTCAGCCCCAGCATTTT. This translates into CASSQETGISQPQHF.

The gene calls are TRBV9 and TRBJ2-5; D gene uncertain. There are 13 residues in the CDR3. Germline assignment: CDR1 SGDLS and CDR2 YYNGEE. Trimming cost V 4 bases and J 5 bases, with 12 bases left between them. CDR3 sequence (DNA): TGTGCCAGCAGCACCGGCCGAGCGGAGACCCAGTACTTC. This gives the protein CASSTGRAETQYF. The full variable domain, its missing parts supplied by reference TRBV9 and TRBJ2-5, is DSGVTQTPKHLITATGQRVTLRCSPRSGDLSVYWYQQSLDQGLQFLIQYYNGEERAKGNILERFSAQQFPDLHSELNLSSLELGDSALYFCASSTGRAETQYFGPGTRLLVL.

The V and J genes are TRBV7-6 and TRBJ2-1, with D tentatively TRBD2 (5 bases). The CDR3 spans 13 residues. Trimming took 8 bases from V and 4 from J, leaving 12 bases between them. Germline V gene data show CDR1 as SGHVS and CDR2 as FNYEAQ. The CDR3 sequence: CASGVSGYNEQFF. CDR3 in DNA: TGTGCCAGCGGGGTCAGCGGTTACAATGAGCAGTTCTTC.

The chain is built from TRBV7-2 and TRBJ2-3, with a possible D match to TRBD2 (6 bases). This CDR3 comprises 14 residues. From germline, CDR1 is SGHTA and CDR2 FQGNSA. Deletions cut 3 bases from V and 0 bases from J, with 7 bases between. This chain's CDR3 is CASSFRGSTDTQYF. The CDR3 DNA sequence: TGTGCCAGCAGCTTCCGGGGGAGCACAGATACGCAGTATTTT.

The chain employs TRBV5-1 and TRBJ2-5, with D perhaps TRBD2 (6 bases). The CDR3 has 14 residues. Germline-derived CDR1 and CDR2 are SGHRS and YFSETQ. Trimming stripped 6 bases from V and 5 bases from J, with 17 bases between. CDR3 coding DNA: TGCGCCAGCACAATGGTTGGGGGGACGGAGACCCAGTACTTC. Translation gives CASTMVGGTETQYF.

CDR3 protein: CASSPIRGNTEAFF. The CDR3, as DNA: TGTGCCAGCAGCCCTATACGCGGGAACACTGAAGCTTTCTTT. The rearrangement links TRBV4-2 to TRBJ1-1; D is uncertain. Trimming shortened V by 4 bases and J by 1 base, and 10 bases separated the two germline ends. This CDR3 is built from 14 residues. In germline, CDR1 is LGHNA, CDR2 YNFKEQ.

The rearrangement uses TRBV5-1 and TRBJ1-1, with D unclear. The V and J ends lost 2 bases and 6 bases respectively, with 11 bases between them. CDR3 size: 13 residues. Germline CDR1 and CDR2: SGHRS and YFSETQ. The CDR3 DNA is TGCGCCAGCAGCTTACGGTCGAGGGCTGAAGCTTTCTTT. This translates into CASSLRSRAEAFF.

There are a few counts of this clone. The chain links TRBV6-1 to TRBJ1-2; D not certain. This CDR3 is 12 amino acids long. Trimming shortened V by 5 bases and J by 2 bases, and 6 bases separated the two germline ends. Germline values: CDR1 MNHNS, CDR2 SASEGT. The CDR3 sequence is CASSSLNYGYTF. Written as DNA, the CDR3 is TGTGCCAGCAGTTCCCTGAACTATGGCTACACCTTC.

The table lists this clone with a count of one. This rearrangement joins TRBV18 to TRBJ2-7; D not resolved. Germline V lookup: CDR1 KGHSH, CDR2 LQKENI. Trimming pared 6 bases from V and 0 bases from J, leaving 6 bases between. CDR3 size: 12 residues. The CDR3, as DNA: TGTGCCAGCTCTCCGAGCTCCTACGAGCAGTACTTC. This translates into CASSPSSYEQYF.

This chain joins TRBV4-2 and TRBJ2-1; D unclear. V was cut by 0 bases and J by 8 bases, with 8 bases left in between. The germline CDR1 and CDR2 sequences are LGHNA and YNFKEQ. The CDR3 runs 13 residues. CDR3: CASSQEVVDEQFF. Here the CDR3 DNA reads TGTGCCAGCAGCCAAGAAGTAGTCGATGAGCAGTTCTTC.

In this sample, this clone turned up a few times. The chain is built from TRBV14 and TRBJ2-1, with D perhaps TRBD2 (6 bases). This CDR3 spans 13 amino acids. Germline V gene data show CDR1 as SGHDN and CDR2 as FVKESK. Trimming removed 1 base from V and 12 bases from J, with 13 bases in between. As DNA, the CDR3 is TGTGCCAGCAGCCAAGTAGGGAGGTGGGTGCAGTTCTTC. Protein sequence: CASSQVGRWVQFF.

This clone was seen just once. V is TRBV9 and J is TRBJ1-2; D gene unclear. Trimming removed 0 bases at V and 10 bases at J, with 13 bases between. Germline values: CDR1 SGDLS, CDR2 YYNGEE. This CDR3 has 13 amino acids. CDR3 protein: CASSVDPGEDYTF. The CDR3 bases are TGTGCCAGCAGCGTAGATCCGGGAGAGGACTACACCTTC. The full variable domain, completed using reference TRBV9 and TRBJ1-2, is DSGVTQTPKHLITATGQRVTLRCSPRSGDLSVYWYQQSLDQGLQFLIQYYNGEERAKGNILERFSAQQFPDLHSELNLSSLELGDSALYFCASSVDPGEDYTFGSGTRLTVV.

The V call is TRBV2, the J call TRBJ2-3; 12 bases agree with TRBD2. Per germline, CDR1 SNHLY and CDR2 FYNNEI. Losses at the gene ends were 11 bases for V and 5 bases for J; bases not matched to a gene: 14. CDR3 length: 16 residues. CDR3 protein: CAGRGLAGYPIDTQYF. CDR3 nucleotide sequence: TGTGCCGGAAGGGGACTAGCGGGCTATCCCATAGATACGCAGTATTTT. Full variable domain (outside the CDR3, taken from reference TRBV2 and TRBJ2-3): EPEVTQTPSHQVTQMGQEVILRCVPISNHLYFYWYRQILGQKVEFLVSFYNNEISEKSEIFDDQFSVERPDGSNFTLKIRSTKLEDSAMYFCAGRGLAGYPIDTQYFGPGTRLTVL.

This chain joins TRBV5-6 and TRBJ1-1; 9 bases align to TRBD1. Trimming cost V 4 bases and J 1 base; bases outside gene matches: 5. This CDR3 has 15 amino acids. The germline V gene encodes CDR1 SGHDT and CDR2 YYEEEE. The chain's CDR3 is CASSRGQGTNTEAFF. CDR3 coding DNA: TGTGCCAGCAGCCGTGGACAGGGGACGAACACTGAAGCTTTCTTT.

This chain connects TRBV7-2 to TRBJ2-1; TRBD2 aligns across 8 bases. Germline values: CDR1 SGHTA, CDR2 FQGNSA. V was pared by 2 bases and J by 9 bases, with 15 bases of the junction left unmatched. The CDR3 runs 17 residues. CDR3 nucleotides: TGTGCCAGCAGCTTATTTAGAACGGGGGGGGCCAGGGGTGAGCAGTTCTTC. It yields the protein CASSLFRTGGARGEQFF. The variable domain in full, completed from reference TRBV7-2 and TRBJ2-1, reads GAGVSQSPSNKVTEKGKDVELRCDPISGHTALYWYRQSLGQGLEFLIYFQGNSAPDKSGLPSDRFSAERTGGSVSTLTIQRTQQEDSAVYLCASSLFRTGGARGEQFFGPGTRLTVL.

V is TRBV7-2 and J is TRBJ2-7; TRBD2 is a possible D gene (6 bases). CDR1 is SGHTA and CDR2 is FQGNSA in the germline V gene. Trimming took off 3 bases at V and 6 bases at J, with 24 bases between the two ends. The CDR3 runs to 17 residues. The CDR3 reads CASSFTLLRGKGFEQYF. For the CDR3, the DNA is TGTGCCAGCAGCTTCACTCTGTTGCGGGGAAAAGGGTTCGAGCAGTACTTC.

The gene calls are TRBV9 and TRBJ1-2, with TRBD1 matching 9 bases. Germline CDR1 and CDR2: SGDLS and YYNGEE. The J segment lost 1 base and the V segment lost 7 bases, leaving 5 bases of the junction unmatched. There are 14 residues in the CDR3. The CDR3 loop is CASGDRGFNYGYTF. The CDR3 DNA is TGTGCCAGCGGCGACAGGGGGTTTAACTATGGCTACACCTTC. The whole variable domain, remainder taken from reference TRBV9 and TRBJ1-2, is DSGVTQTPKHLITATGQRVTLRCSPRSGDLSVYWYQQSLDQGLQFLIQYYNGEERAKGNILERFSAQQFPDLHSELNLSSLELGDSALYFCASGDRGFNYGYTFGSGTRLTVV.